A single sample gave rise to the 13 T cell receptor beta chains below, sequenced in a study of cytomegalovirus exposure and HLA in healthy donors. PCR used 60 Vbeta primers and 13 Jbeta primers. Sequencing used immunoSEQ multiplex PCR; TCRdb keeps in-frame clones, though not all of them. The sample lists about 120,000 clones, around 80% occurring once. Sample: PBMCs. Receptor source: a man aged 50 or older in good health and CMV-seronegative.

This sequence joins TRBV7-2 and TRBJ1-2, with 7 nucleotides matching TRBD1. V was pared by 5 bases and J by 4 bases, with 10 bases of the junction left unmatched. CDR3 size: 15 residues. Germline V gene data show CDR1 as SGHTA and CDR2 as FQGNSA. The CDR3 region is CASSGLTGVAYGYTF. The DNA for the CDR3 is TGTGCCAGCAGCGGATTAACAGGGGTGGCCTATGGCTACACCTTC. Full variable domain (rest looked up from reference TRBV7-2 and TRBJ1-2): GAGVSQSPSNKVTEKGKDVELRCDPISGHTALYWYRQSLGQGLEFLIYFQGNSAPDKSGLPSDRFSAERTGGSVSTLTIQRTQQEDSAVYLCASSGLTGVAYGYTFGSGTRLTVV.

The rearrangement joins TRBV28 to TRBJ2-5; D possibly corresponds to TRBD1 (6 bases). CDR1 MDHEN and CDR2 SYDVKM come from the germline V gene. Trimming left V 5 bases short and J 6 bases short, with 22 bases between. The CDR3 has 16 residues. The CDR3 reads CASSPIRGTIRKTQYF. In nucleotides, the CDR3 is TGTGCCAGCAGTCCAATTCGTGGGACAATTAGGAAGACCCAGTACTTC.

This clone was observed a handful of times. The CDR3 loop is CASRSGGGKYGYTF. The CDR3 nucleotides are TGTGCCAGCAGGTCCGGCGGGGGGAAGTATGGCTACACCTTC. V usage is TRBV6-5 and J usage is TRBJ1-2, with a weak D call TRBD1 (5 bases). The germline V and J ends were trimmed by 6 bases and 5 bases, with 16 bases remaining between them. Germline values: CDR1 MNHEY, CDR2 SVGAGI. The CDR3 has 14 residues.

This clone was counted a single time. V and J are TRBV6-5 and TRBJ2-7; TRBD1 is a possible D gene (5 bases). V lost 5 bases to trimming and J lost 6 bases, with 14 bases between them. The length of the CDR3 is 13 residues. Per germline, CDR1 MNHEY and CDR2 SVGAGI. CDR3 DNA: TGTGCCAGCAGTATGTCAGGGATCGGCGAGCAGTACTTC. This codes for CASSMSGIGEQYF.

This clone was seen more than once but under ten times. This chain uses TRBV9 with TRBJ2-2; 8 bases are shared with TRBD1. The germline V gene has CDR1 SGDLS and CDR2 YYNGEE. The CDR3 extends over 16 amino acids. V trimming: 3 bases; J trimming: 5 bases; junction bases outside the gene matches: 9. CDR3 amino acids: CASSALQGVGTGELFF. The CDR3 DNA follows: TGTGCCAGCAGCGCGTTACAGGGGGTTGGGACCGGGGAGCTGTTTTTT.

This clone turned up a few times. The J gene is TRBJ2-2, the V gene TRBV29-1, with TRBD2 identical over 9 bases. This CDR3 contains 14 residues. V shed 2 bases and J 7 bases; nucleotides not matched to a gene: 5. CDR1 and CDR2 from the germline V gene are SQVTM and ANQGSEA. The DNA for the CDR3 is TGCAGCGTTGAAAGGCTAGCGGGGCACGGGGAGCTGTTTTTT. Translation: CSVERLAGHGELFF.

This chain connects TRBV5-1 to TRBJ2-1; D perhaps matches TRBD1 (5 bases). Trimming pared 4 bases from V and 9 bases from J, leaving 17 bases between. The germline gives CDR1 SGHRS, CDR2 YFSETQ. The CDR3 totals 14 residues. The CDR3 is CASSPAQGAREQFF. The CDR3 DNA sequence: TGCGCCAGCAGCCCTGCCCAAGGGGCTCGTGAGCAGTTCTTC. Supplemented by reference TRBV5-1 and TRBJ2-1, the full variable domain reads KAGVTQTPRYLIKTRGQQVTLSCSPISGHRSVSWYQQTPGQGLQFLFEYFSETQRNKGNFPGRFSGRQFSNSRSEMNVSTLELGDSALYLCASSPAQGAREQFFGPGTRLTVL.

The chain links TRBV7-2 to TRBJ2-3; 12 bases line up with TRBD2. V was clipped by 2 bases and J by 5 bases; unmatched bases: 8. The germline V gene has CDR1 SGHTA and CDR2 FQGNSA. The CDR3 consists of 17 residues. The CDR3 protein is CASSLSASGGALDTQYF. CDR3 nucleotide sequence: TGTGCCAGCAGCTTATCCGCTAGCGGGGGGGCCTTAGATACGCAGTATTTT.

V gene TRBV27 combines with J gene TRBJ2-1; D gene uncertain. Germline CDR1 reads MNHEY; CDR2 reads SMNVEV (reference sequence). The CDR3 has 13 amino acids. Trimming cost V 7 bases and J 9 bases, with 16 bases left between them. The CDR3 bases are TGTGCCAGCAATTCGGAACCAGAGGCTGAGCAGTTCTTC. It encodes CASNSEPEAEQFF.

The rearrangement links TRBV23-1 to TRBJ2-7, with D perhaps matching TRBD2 (5 bases). TRBV23-1 is an open reading frame whose function is uncertain. V lost 4 bases, J lost 4 bases, and 14 bases lay in between. This CDR3 region has 14 residues. DNA of the CDR3: TGCGCCAGCAGTCCCGTGGGAGACGTGTACGAGCAGTACTTC. Translating it yields CASSPVGDVYEQYF.

The rearrangement uses TRBV28 and TRBJ2-3; D is uncertain. The CDR3 is 14 residues long. Looked up from germline, CDR1 is MDHEN and CDR2 is SYDVKM. V shed 2 bases and J shed 4 bases, with 10 bases lying between them. The CDR3 protein is CASSLSRVSDTQYF. The CDR3 bases are TGTGCCAGCAGTTTAAGTCGGGTGTCAGATACGCAGTATTTT.

The rearrangement joins TRBV5-1 to TRBJ1-6, with D perhaps TRBD1 (5 bases). Trimming cost V 1 base and J 6 bases, with 14 bases left between them. CDR3 length: 16 residues. Looked up from germline, CDR1 is SGHRS and CDR2 is YFSETQ. CDR3 region: CASSLWGDSGNSPLHF. The CDR3, as DNA: TGCGCCAGCAGCTTGTGGGGCGACAGTGGTAATTCACCCCTCCACTTT.

The rearrangement uses TRBV9 and TRBJ1-2, with D perhaps TRBD1 (6 bases). The CDR3 runs 15 residues. CDR1 SGDLS and CDR2 YYNGEE come from the germline V gene. V gave up 3 bases and J gave up 2 bases, with 14 bases separating them. DNA of the CDR3: TGTGCCAGCAGCGCCGCGCTGGGGGCGAACTATGGCTACACCTTC. Its translation: CASSAALGANYGYTF.